The clone carrying this T cell receptor beta chain was picked up a small number of times. This record belongs to a study of T cells after yellow fever vaccination. TCRdb independently ran MiXCR on the 5' RACE reads; one entry per CDR3 protein. The sample consists of approximately 510,000 distinct CDR3 sequences, roughly 22% of them appearing once. Germline values: CDR1 SGHRS, CDR2 YFSETQ. The V end was cut by 7 bases, the J end by 5 bases, with 27 bases between. CDR3 length equals 17 residues. This chain uses TRBV5-1 with TRBJ2-5, with D perhaps assigned TRBD1 or TRBD2 (5 bases each). This TCR was recovered from a man aged 18-30 years who received the YFV17D yellow fever vaccine. The sequencing here drew on PBMCs, taken roughly 20 days after the first yellow fever vaccination. The CDR3 DNA reads TGCGCCAGCCACCCGGGCGAGGGGTTATTTTTTTCGGAGACCCAGTACTTC. Translation: CASHPGEGLFFSETQYF.